Listed below are T cell receptor beta chains from one sample, sequenced in a study of T-cell memory formation after mild COVID-19. TCRdb fed the 5' RACE reads into MiXCR, producing one record per CDR3 protein. The table records 400,000 or so distinct CDR3 sequences, 15% to 25% of them present only once. Sequenced input: PBMCs or a T cell subset sorted from them (not recorded which). Receptors originate from an adult woman who had mild COVID-19 (a few samples of this study predate the infection). Cell type and time point are not known. Both conserved end residues are part of each CDR3. D genes are given only for firm matches. The size of a clone is reported for some rows only, either as once, few or many, or as a class for expanded clones.

D | size | J | V | DNA | CDR3
. | . | TRBJ1-1 | TRBV6-6 | TGTGCCAGCAGTTACCCGACAGATATGAACACTGAAGCTTTCTTT | CASSYPTDMNTEAFF
. | . | TRBJ1-4 | TRBV7-9 | TGTGCCAGCAGCTTCGACCTTACGGGGAAAAATGAAAAACTGTTTTTT | CASSFDLTGKNEKLFF
TRBD1 | . | TRBJ2-1 | TRBV5-1 | TGCGCCAGCAGCTTGGGGGGGGACAGGGGGCTCCCCTTCTTC | CASSLGGDRGLPFF
TRBD2 | . | TRBJ2-2 | TRBV20-1 | TGCAGTGCTAGAAGTCTAGCGGGGGGGCCCGCCGGGGAGCTGTTTTTT | CSARSLAGGPAGELFF
. | many | TRBJ2-7 | TRBV6-2/TRBV6-3 | TGTGCCAGCAGTAGGGGCTACGAGCAGTACTTC | CASSRGYEQYF
. | . | TRBJ2-1 | TRBV24-1 | TGTGCCACCGGCGCCTACAATGAGCAGTTCTTC | CATGAYNEQFF
TRBD2 | many | TRBJ2-2 | TRBV6-2/TRBV6-3 | TGTGCCAGCAGTTGGGGACTAGCGTACGGCGGGGAGCTGTTTTTT | CASSWGLAYGGELFF
TRBD2 | . | TRBJ2-5 | TRBV9 | TGTGCCAGCAGCCCCTGGTTAACGGGGGGCCAAGAGACCCAGTACTTC | CASSPWLTGGQETQYF
TRBD1 | . | TRBJ2-7 | TRBV11-2 | TGTGCCAGCAGCGACGGACAGGTCTCCTACGAGCAGTACTTC | CASSDGQVSYEQYF
. | . | TRBJ1-1 | TRBV15 | TGTGCCACCAGCAGAGCGGGGGGCGCGGAGGCTTTCTTT | CATSRAGGAEAFF
. | few | TRBJ1-1 | TRBV9 | TGTGCCAGCAGCCCTCGGGTAGACGTACGGAACACTGAAGCTTTCTTT | CASSPRVDVRNTEAFF
. | . | TRBJ2-2 | TRBV7-9 | TGTGCCAGCAGCCAGCTGAACACCGGGGAGCTGTTTTTT | CASSQLNTGELFF
. | . | TRBJ2-3 | TRBV2 | TGTGCCAGCAGTGAAGGCGTGGTGGCGGGCACAGATACGCAGTATTTT | CASSEGVVAGTDTQYF
. | . | TRBJ2-1 | TRBV20-1 | TGCAGTGCTAGAGGTACTGGCGGTTTTAAGGATGAGCAGTTCTTC | CSARGTGGFKDEQFF
TRBD1 | . | TRBJ1-6 | TRBV12-3/TRBV12-4 | TGTGCCAGCAGTTCCCAGGGGGGGCTGGATTCACCCCTCCACTTT | CASSSQGGLDSPLHF
TRBD1 | . | TRBJ1-2 | TRBV7-9 | TGTGCCAGCAGCTTCCAGGGGGGGTTCTATGGCTACACCTTC | CASSFQGGFYGYTF
TRBD2 | . | TRBJ2-7 | TRBV5-1 | TGCGCCAGCAGGTTCACTAGCGCAAGCTCCTACGAGCAGTACTTC | CASRFTSASSYEQYF
. | few | TRBJ2-1 | TRBV7-2 | TGTGCCAGCAGCTTACAGGGGCTTAGCTCCTACAATGAGCAGTTCTTC | CASSLQGLSSYNEQFF
. | few | TRBJ1-1 | TRBV7-9 | TGTGCCAGCCCCAGTGGAGAGGAAATAATGAACACTGAAGCTTTCTTT | CASPSGEEIMNTEAFF
TRBD1 | . | TRBJ1-5 | TRBV5-1 | TGCGCCAGCAGCTTAGAACTACAGGACAGGACAGGGGGCAATCAGCCCCAGCATTTT | CASSLELQDRTGGNQPQHF
TRBD2 | . | TRBJ2-3 | TRBV20-1 | TGCAGTGCTAGAGAAACTACTAGTGCGGGAGTTGGCACAGATACGCAGTATTTT | CSARETTSAGVGTDTQYF
. | few | TRBJ2-2 | TRBV5-5 | TGTGCCAGCAGCTTGGTTCACGGCCGTTTCGCGAACACCGGGGAGCTGTTTTTT | CASSLVHGRFANTGELFF
. | few | TRBJ1-1 | TRBV20-1 | TGCAGTGCCAGGGACCTAAACACTGAAGCTTTCTTT | CSARDLNTEAFF
. | . | TRBJ2-5 | TRBV24-1 | TGTGCCACCAGTTCCACCGGGACCGAAGAGACCCAGTACTTC | CATSSTGTEETQYF
. | few | TRBJ1-4 | TRBV20-1 | TGCAGTGCGATACACCCCACCCCGCGGGAAAAACTGTTTTTT | CSAIHPTPREKLFF
. | . | TRBJ2-5 | TRBV18 | TGTGCCAGCTGCGGGACCGTCCAAGAGACCCAGTACTTC | CASCGTVQETQYF
TRBD1 | . | TRBJ2-7 | TRBV18 | TGTGCCAGCTCACCAACCTCCGGGACAGGGCTATACGAGCAGTACTTC | CASSPTSGTGLYEQYF
. | . | TRBJ2-1 | TRBV30 | TGTGCCTGGACCTTAGTAGCGGATTCCGGTGAGCAGTTCTTC | CAWTLVADSGEQFF
TRBD2 | . | TRBJ2-7 | TRBV7-9 | TGTGCCAGCAGCTTAGTGACTAGCGGGAGCCACGAGCAGTACTTC | CASSLVTSGSHEQYF
TRBD2 | few | TRBJ2-7 | TRBV9 | TGTGCCAGCAGCGTAGCTGGCGGGGGTATACACGAGCAGTACTTC | CASSVAGGGIHEQYF
TRBD1 | few | TRBJ2-7 | TRBV9 | TGTGCCAGCAGCGTTTCGGGGACAGATACCTACGAGCAGTACTTC | CASSVSGTDTYEQYF
. | few | TRBJ2-3 | TRBV7-2 | TGTGCCAGCAGCCCGCAATGGGGCTCAGATACGCAGTATTTT | CASSPQWGSDTQYF
TRBD1 | few | TRBJ2-3 | TRBV4-1 | TGCGCCAGCAGCCAAGTTAAGGGACAGGGCACAGATACGCAGTATTTT | CASSQVKGQGTDTQYF
. | . | TRBJ2-5 | TRBV4-1 | TGCGCCAGCAGCCGATTGGGCAGGGGAGGCCAAGAGACCCAGTACTTC | CASSRLGRGGQETQYF
. | . | TRBJ2-6 | TRBV12-3/TRBV12-4 | TGTGCCAGCACCCACAAGGCCGGGGCCAACGTCCTGACTTTC | CASTHKAGANVLTF
TRBD2 | . | TRBJ2-1 | TRBV7-8 | TGTGCCAGCAGCTTACGAAGACTAGCGGGAGAATCGGTGAATGAGCAGTTCTTC | CASSLRRLAGESVNEQFF
. | . | TRBJ2-3 | TRBV20-1 | TGCAGTGCTAGAAGTCCCGGAACAGGGCATCACGATACGCAGTATTTT | CSARSPGTGHHDTQYF
. | . | TRBJ2-1 | TRBV4-3 | TGCGCCAGCAGCCAAGATCCTAGCGTGAGGGCCCTGGGAGGCCGTGAGCAGTTCTTC | CASSQDPSVRALGGREQFF
. | . | TRBJ2-1 | TRBV12-3/TRBV12-4 | TGTGCCACCTCGTGGGACCCCAATGAGCAGTTCTTC | CATSWDPNEQFF
TRBD2 | . | TRBJ2-1 | TRBV7-2 | TGTGCCAGCAGCTTAGCCGGACTAGCAGGCCATGAGCAGTTCTTC | CASSLAGLAGHEQFF
. | few | TRBJ2-1 | TRBV5-4 | TGTGCCAGCAGCTTTTTATCCTTTGGGTACAATGAGCAGTTCTTC | CASSFLSFGYNEQFF
TRBD2 | . | TRBJ2-7 | TRBV12-5 | TGTGCTAGTGGTTTGGCTAGCGGGAGGATTTCCGAGCAGTACTTC | CASGLASGRISEQYF
TRBD2 | few | TRBJ2-3 | TRBV11-1 | TGTGCCAGCAGCTCCGGACTAGCGGGAGTGGCAGATACGCAGTATTTT | CASSSGLAGVADTQYF
TRBD2 | few | TRBJ2-1 | TRBV5-4 | TGTGCCAGCAGCCCCGGACTAGCGACAGCCTACAATGAGCAGTTCTTC | CASSPGLATAYNEQFF
TRBD2 | many | TRBJ2-2 | TRBV7-8 | TGTGCCAGCAGCTTCTTGACTAGCGGGAGGACCAACACCGGGGAGCTGTTTTTT | CASSFLTSGRTNTGELFF
. | . | TRBJ2-1 | TRBV4-2 | TGTGCCAGCAGCCGCAGGGGGAGGGCAGAGCAGTTCTTC | CASSRRGRAEQFF
. | . | TRBJ1-1 | TRBV14 | TGTGCCAGCAGCCAAGGGGGGACTTGGACTGAAGCTTTCTTT | CASSQGGTWTEAFF
TRBD2 | . | TRBJ2-3 | TRBV7-9 | TGTGCCAGCAGCTTACCTATTAGCGGGGGCACAGATACGCAGTATTTT | CASSLPISGGTDTQYF
. | few | TRBJ2-1 | TRBV13 | TGTGCCAGCAGGGGGGCCAATGAGCAGTTCTTC | CASRGANEQFF
TRBD1 | few | TRBJ2-7 | TRBV7-9 | TGTGCCAGCAGCTCTAGGGACAGAAAAAATACCTACGAGCAGTACTTC | CASSSRDRKNTYEQYF
TRBD2 | few | TRBJ2-7 | TRBV29-1 | TGCAGCGCCCGAGCGGGAGTGGATTCGTCCTACGAGCAGTACTTC | CSARAGVDSSYEQYF
. | . | TRBJ1-2 | TRBV20-1 | TGCAGTGCTAGGGACCGTAGTGGTAGGCTACGGGGTGGCTACACCTTC | CSARDRSGRLRGGYTF
. | . | TRBJ2-1 | TRBV7-2 | TGTGCCAGCAGCGGAGATAGTGAGCAGTTCTTC | CASSGDSEQFF
. | . | TRBJ2-3 | TRBV4-3 | TGCGCCAGCAGCCAAGATGCCGTGTCCGACCTACCCGATACGCAGTATTTT | CASSQDAVSDLPDTQYF
. | few | TRBJ2-1 | TRBV7-9 | TGTGCCAGCAGCTCGCCGGGGCCCCAGAGCATATACAATGAGCAGTTCTTC | CASSSPGPQSIYNEQFF